This T cell receptor (beta chain) was recovered during a study of blood T cell repertoires in COVID-19. Per the germline V gene, CDR1 is GTSNPN and CDR2 is SVGIG (reference sequence). The CDR3 has 14 amino acids. V lost 2 bases and J lost 12; bases outside the gene matches: 11. This clone was detected a few times. Only in-frame clones appear in the TCRdb table, and some are missing; sequencing was by immunoSEQ multiplex PCR. This table has 160,000 or so clones, 80% appearing once. The sequencing sample was made of PBMCs or T cells enriched from blood (not recorded which). This TCR came from a woman aged 55 to 70 who had recovered from COVID-19. The chain couples TRBV30 to TRBJ2-7, with TRBD2 identical over 12 bases. CDR3 protein: CAWSPTGTSGGRYF. For the CDR3, the DNA is TGTGCCTGGAGTCCGACAGGAACTAGCGGGGGGCGGTACTTC.